The 27 T cell receptor beta chains given below trace back to one sample, sequenced in a study of blood T cells in healthy people across ages. A second PCR of about 7 to 11 cycles used a sample-barcoded 5' primer and a J-beta primer mix. TCRdb re-derived calls from the 5' RACE reads in MiXCR, one entry per CDR3 protein. Of hundreds of thousands of distinct CDR3 sequences in the sample, 25% to 35% were seen once. The sample taken for sequencing was blood. These receptors came from a woman older than 75 in good health.

Details on this clonotype: A much larger clone lies one base from this, so it may be a read error. This sequence joins TRBV7-2 and TRBJ2-1; D is perhaps TRBD2 (7 bases). The CDR3 is 12 residues long. Germline V gene sequence: CDR1 SGHTA, CDR2 FQGNSA. Trimming removed 3 bases at V and 15 bases at J, with 15 bases between. The CDR3 region is CASSFWGGLPFF. The CDR3 region has the DNA TGTGCCAGCAGCTTTTGGGGGGGCCTGCCGTTCTTC.

This clonotype appeared a single time. This chain links TRBV6-4 with TRBJ1-2; D is uncertain. The CDR3 runs 15 residues. Germline V lookup: CDR1 MRHNA, CDR2 SNTAGT. Trimming cost V 0 bases and J 4 bases, with 12 bases left between them. CDR3 region: CASSDSASGPYGYTF. CDR3 nucleotides: TGTGCCAGCAGTGACTCTGCCTCGGGCCCCTATGGCTACACCTTC.

This clonotype showed up just a few times. The V and J genes are TRBV15 and TRBJ1-1, with D perhaps TRBD1 (6 bases). V gave up 2 bases and J gave up 11 bases, with 15 bases separating them. CDR3 length equals 13 residues. Germline CDR1 is LNHNV and CDR2 is YYDKDF (reference sequence). This CDR3 reads CATSRTPGAGAFF. In DNA form, the CDR3 reads TGTGCCACCAGCAGAACACCAGGGGCTGGGGCTTTCTTT.

This clonotype was detected ten times or more. CDR3 protein: CASSQVYRGAEQYF. The CDR3 bases are TGCGCCAGCAGCCAAGTCTATCGGGGGGCCGAGCAGTACTTC. V is TRBV4-3 and J is TRBJ2-7; TRBD2 might be the D (7 bases). V lost 1 base and J lost 6, with 13 bases in between. CDR1 LGHNA and CDR2 YSLEER come from the germline V gene. The CDR3 sequence is 14 residues long.

This clonotype has a handful of counts. The chain joins TRBV30 to TRBJ1-6; 7 bases are a match to TRBD1. V shed 2 bases and J 6 bases; nucleotides not matched to a gene: 13. Germline V CDR1 and CDR2: GTSNPN, SVGIG (reference sequence). CDR3 length: 17 residues. For the CDR3, the DNA is TGTGCCTGGAGTTTCTTGCCGGGACAGAGCTCTAATTCACCCCTCCACTTT. Protein product: CAWSFLPGQSSNSPLHF.

Concerning this clonotype: Just one base apart from a much larger clone, this may be a read error. The rearrangement links TRBV6-2 or TRBV6-3 to TRBJ2-6; 11 bases match TRBD2. From germline, CDR1 is MNHEY and CDR2 SVGEGT. The CDR3 length is 18 residues. The chain's CDR3 is CASSTRLAGSSGANVPTF. The CDR3 bases are TGTGCCAGCAGTACCCGACTAGCGGGGAGCTCTGGGGCCAACGTCCCGACTTTC.

V gene TRBV10-3 combines with J gene TRBJ1-5; D not certain. V lost 2 bases, J lost 7 bases, and 9 bases lay in between. Germline assignment: CDR1 ENHRY and CDR2 SYGVKD. This CDR3 has 13 residues. The CDR3: CAISERGDQPQHF. The DNA of the CDR3 is TGTGCCATCAGTGAGCGCGGCGACCAGCCCCAGCATTTT.

This clonotype occurred many times. The rearrangement links TRBV20-1 to TRBJ1-2; D is ambiguous. Germline assignment: CDR1 DFQATT and CDR2 SNEGSKA (reference sequence). V lost 3 bases, J lost 4 bases, and 6 bases lay in between. This CDR3 has 11 residues. CDR3 DNA sequence: TGCAGTGCTAGGGTCTCCTATGGCTACACCTTC. Encoded protein: CSARVSYGYTF.

The chain combines TRBV4-2 with TRBJ2-1, with 9 nucleotides matching TRBD1. Germline lookup yields CDR1 LGHNA and CDR2 YNFKEQ. The CDR3 runs 15 residues. With V trimmed by 4 bases and J by 9 bases, 10 bases remained unmatched. The CDR3 region has the DNA TGTGCCAGCAGCCGGGGACAGGGAAAGTCGGGTGAGCAGTTCTTC. Protein: CASSRGQGKSGEQFF.

This clonotype has just a few counts. The rearrangement joins TRBV4-1 to TRBJ1-5; tentatively, D is TRBD1 (5 bases). The CDR3 sequence is 19 residues long. The V gene lost 0 bases and the J gene lost 4 bases, with 22 bases spanning the gap. Germline V gene sequence: CDR1 MGHRA, CDR2 YSYEKL. CDR3 DNA: TGCGCCAGCAGCCAAGATGGTTGGGCGGAGACAGCCTCGAATCAGCCCCAGCATTTT. This translates into CASSQDGWAETASNQPQHF.

The chain couples TRBV5-6 to TRBJ2-1; D not resolved. V was pared by 7 bases and J by 10 bases, with 12 bases between. The CDR3 is 11 residues long. CDR1 and CDR2 from the germline V gene are SGHDT and YYEEEE. The CDR3 sequence is CASGIDAEQFF. For the CDR3, the DNA is TGTGCCAGCGGCATAGACGCGGAGCAGTTCTTC.

About this clonotype itself: A read error may explain this, as a much larger clone is one base away. The chain uses TRBV18 and TRBJ2-7; D is uncertain. The V end was cut by 0 bases, the J end by 0 bases, with 6 bases between. CDR1 is KGHSH and CDR2 is LQKENI in the germline V gene. The CDR3 runs to 14 residues. The CDR3 coding sequence is TGTGCCAGCTCACCACCGACAAACTCCTACGAGCAGTACTTC. This translates into CASSPPTNSYEQYF.

This chain links TRBV11-2 with TRBJ2-7; D gene ambiguous. CDR1 and CDR2 (germline): SGHAT, FQNNGV. The CDR3 sequence is 15 residues long. V lost 0 bases, J lost 2 bases, and 11 bases lay in between. The CDR3 reads CASSLEPRNPYEQYF. The DNA of the CDR3 is TGTGCCAGCAGCTTAGAACCCAGGAACCCCTACGAGCAGTACTTC.

This clonotype has more than one count but fewer than ten. V and J are TRBV5-1 and TRBJ1-1; no clear D gene. Trimming removed 4 bases from V and 4 bases from J, with 17 bases in between. Per germline, CDR1 SGHRS and CDR2 YFSETQ. The CDR3 loop spans 15 amino acids. The CDR3 loop is CASSPAVGLVTEAFF. For the CDR3, the DNA is TGCGCCAGCAGCCCCGCTGTAGGGTTAGTCACTGAAGCTTTCTTT.

This clonotype has only a few counts. The chain links TRBV6-6 to TRBJ2-2; 9 nucleotides agree with TRBD2. The CDR3 consists of 15 residues. Germline V CDR1 and CDR2: MNHNY, SVGAGI (reference sequence). The V and J ends lost 5 bases and 5 bases, in that order; junction bases with no gene match: 6. The CDR3 region is CASSGGGAVTGELFF. CDR3 nucleotide sequence: TGTGCCAGCAGTGGCGGGGGGGCAGTGACCGGGGAGCTGTTTTTT.

The gene calls are TRBV6-5 and TRBJ2-5; D is perhaps TRBD2 (6 bases). The better agreement between TRBJ2-7 and the DNA end casts doubt on the J call. Germline V gene sequence: CDR1 MNHEY, CDR2 SVGAGI. The CDR3 has 12 residues. The CDR3 reads CASREGSHEQYF. In nucleotides, the CDR3 is TGTGCCAGCAGGGAGGGTTCCCACGAGCAGTACTTC.

This clonotype was counted a few times. This may arise from a read error, as a much more abundant clone is one base away. This rearrangement joins TRBV7-2 to TRBJ1-1, with TRBD1 as a possible D gene (6 bases). Germline-derived CDR1 and CDR2 are SGHTA and FQGNSA. V was trimmed by 4 bases and J by 2 bases, leaving 11 bases between them. This CDR3 is 14 amino acids long. CDR3 sequence (DNA): TGTGCCAGCAGCTCCGGACAGTTTAACACTGAAGCTTTCTTT. Its translation: CASSSGQFNTEAFF.

The chain links TRBV6-2 or TRBV6-3 to TRBJ1-2, with 7 bases identical to TRBD1. The CDR3 covers 14 residues. Germline V CDR1 and CDR2: MNHEY, SVGEGT. J lost 7 bases, V lost 7 bases, and 12 bases had no gene match. The CDR3 nucleotides are TGTGCCAGCAACCTTCAACAGGGGATCATTGGCTACACCTTC. This translates into CASNLQQGIIGYTF.

The chain joins TRBV29-1 to TRBJ2-1; 7 nucleotides align to TRBD2. Per germline, CDR1 SQVTM and CDR2 ANQGSEA. Unmatched junction bases numbered 6, after V lost 4 bases and J lost 3 bases. The CDR3 totals 14 residues. Here the CDR3 reads CSVVVGLVYNEQFF. The CDR3 nucleotides read TGCAGCGTTGTAGTAGGACTAGTCTACAATGAGCAGTTCTTC.

The CDR3 loop is CASSLGEAGETQFF. DNA for the CDR3: TGTGCCAGCAGTTTAGGCGAGGCCGGAGAGACCCAGTTCTTC. V gene TRBV12-3 or TRBV12-4 combines with J gene TRBJ2-5; D gene ambiguous. The tail of the sequence fits TRBJ2-1 better, so the J call may be wrong. This CDR3 is 14 amino acids long.

The gene calls are TRBV10-3 and TRBJ1-2, with no clear D. Germline V gives CDR1 ENHRY, CDR2 SYGVKD. The CDR3 loop spans 12 amino acids. Trimming cost V 6 bases and J 9 bases, with 14 bases left between them. The CDR3 protein is CAISGYLDSYTF. CDR3 sequence (DNA): TGTGCCATCAGCGGGTATTTGGATAGCTACACCTTC.

The chain uses TRBV4-3 and TRBJ1-2; no clear D. Trimming left V 0 bases short and J 7 bases short, with 12 bases between. CDR1 is LGHNA, CDR2 YSLEER, per germline. The CDR3 sequence is 14 residues long. This CDR3 reads CASSQDQLVRGYTF. CDR3 DNA: TGCGCCAGCAGCCAAGATCAGTTAGTACGTGGCTACACCTTC.

About this clonotype itself: This may stem from a read error, because a much larger clone lies one nucleotide away. The chain combines TRBV4-2 with TRBJ2-7; 11 bases are a match to TRBD2. The ends lost 1 base at V and 7 bases at J; junction bases unmatched: 18. The CDR3 loop spans 19 amino acids. The germline gives CDR1 LGHNA, CDR2 YNFKEQ. The CDR3 spells CASSQGGSGGAPYYNEQYF. CDR3 bases: TGTGCCAGCAGCCAAGGTGGTAGCGGGGGGGCCCCTTACTACAATGAGCAGTACTTC.

This clonotype was seen ten or more times. The genes are TRBV3-1 and TRBJ2-5, with D perhaps matching TRBD2 (6 bases). CDR3 length: 13 residues. The ends were cut back, 2 bases at V and 4 bases at J, with 8 bases in the middle. Germline CDR1 LGHDT, CDR2 YNNKEL (reference sequence). The CDR3 here is CASSQRRGETQYF. The CDR3 region has the DNA TGTGCCAGCAGCCAAAGGCGGGGAGAGACCCAGTACTTC.

This clonotype was detected many times. The gene calls are TRBV20-1 and TRBJ2-3; D perhaps matches TRBD1 (5 bases). Germline loops: CDR1 DFQATT, CDR2 SNEGSKA (reference sequence). CDR3 length: 11 residues. V lost 3 bases and J lost 6, with 7 bases in between. Written as DNA, the CDR3 is TGCAGTGCTAGCCACAGGGATACGCAGTATTTT. Its protein is CSASHRDTQYF.

Ten or more counts support this clonotype. This chain links TRBV7-2 with TRBJ1-6, with D unresolved. Trimming stripped 5 bases from V and 6 bases from J, with 11 bases between. The CDR3 consists of 14 residues. Germline V gene lookup returns CDR1 SGHTA and CDR2 FQGNSA. This CDR3 reads CASSPWGVNSPLHF. As DNA, the CDR3 is TGTGCCAGCAGCCCGTGGGGTGTTAATTCACCCCTCCACTTT.

The rearrangement joins TRBV20-1 to TRBJ2-3; 13 bases match TRBD2. J was trimmed by 6 bases and V by 3 bases; bases with no gene match: 15. Germline V gene lookup returns CDR1 DFQATT and CDR2 SNEGSKA (reference sequence). CDR3 length equals 18 residues. CDR3 region: CSARGGLAGAPGRDTQYF. CDR3 sequence (DNA): TGCAGTGCTAGGGGCGGACTAGCGGGGGCCCCGGGCCGGGATACGCAGTATTTT.